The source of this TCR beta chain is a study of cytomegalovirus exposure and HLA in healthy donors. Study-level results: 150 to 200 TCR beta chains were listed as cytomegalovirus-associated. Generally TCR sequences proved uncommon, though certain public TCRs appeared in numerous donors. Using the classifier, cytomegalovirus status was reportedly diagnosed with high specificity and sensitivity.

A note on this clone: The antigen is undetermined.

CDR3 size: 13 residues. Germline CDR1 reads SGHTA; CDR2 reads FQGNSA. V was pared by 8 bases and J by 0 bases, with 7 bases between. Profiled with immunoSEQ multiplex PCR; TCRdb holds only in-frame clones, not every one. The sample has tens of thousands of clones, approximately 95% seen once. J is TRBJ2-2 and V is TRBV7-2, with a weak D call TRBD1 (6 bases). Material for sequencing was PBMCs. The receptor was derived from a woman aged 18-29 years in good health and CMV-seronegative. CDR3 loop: CASRQANTGELFF. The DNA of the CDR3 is TGTGCCAGCCGACAGGCGAACACCGGGGAGCTGTTTTTT.